This TCR beta chain was recorded in a study of CD8+ T cells in alopecia areata (dated by TCRdb to 2017 to 2018). Regarding the research as a whole: Treated patients were enrolled in an open-label pilot trial of oral tofacitinib, 5 to 10 mg twice daily, for moderate-to-severe alopecia areata. High-throughput TCRbeta sequencing was used to examine T cell clonal expansion in alopecia areata in both the C3H/HeJ mouse model and human patients. immunoSEQ multiplex PCR using 35 Vbeta forward primers and 13 Jbeta reverse primers was used to amplify TCRbeta CDR3 regions. Patients stayed on tofacitinib for 6 to 18 months and then had 6 months of follow-up off drug so that delayed response and recurrence could be assessed. Clonality in the scalp was compared among normal scalp (n=4), patchy alopecia areata scalp (n=8), and alopecia totalis/universalis scalp (n=8). Patients on tofacitinib were biopsied at baseline and after 4 and 24 weeks of treatment, and several of the patients also had a later scalp biopsy. RNA was extracted with the PAXgene miRNA kit for fixed scalp, the miRNeasy kit for PBMCs, and the RNeasy kit for mouse skin. For the treated patients, the SALT score, which quantifies what percentage of scalp surface area is affected, served as the measure of disease severity. On the human side, TCRbeta sequencing was run on scalp tissue and on sorted CD4+ and CD8+ peripheral blood T cells from healthy controls and from alopecia areata patients with either patchy or totalis/universalis disease.

Its CDR3 holds 13 amino acids, cysteine through phenylalanine. Of all the DNA, just the CDR3 is kept, 39 bases in frame from base 1. Trimming costs V 4 bases and J 4 bases, and their ends lie 9 bases apart. The germline V gene gives CDR1 as ENHRY and CDR2 as SYGVKD. Library generation was performed with the immunoSEQ multiplex PCR assay. RNA was extracted from all samples and reverse transcribed into cDNA as template for TCR sequencing. SuperScript III was used to make first-strand cDNA, primed with a 2:1 mix of oligo-dT and random hexamers. A synthetic immune receptor repertoire was used to measure amplification bias, and any remaining bias was corrected computationally. Processing in the source paper ran as follows. Raw reads were preprocessed for error removal, and CDR3 was defined according to IMGT conventions as running from the conserved cysteine to phenylalanine. Clonality was computed as 1 minus the Shannon entropy, with the entropy normalized by log2 of the number of productive unique TCRs. Whether scalp clones were CD4 or CD8 was inferred by matching scalp TCRbeta sequences against CD4 and CD8 repertoires sorted from blood. This is the immuneACCESS table as TCRdb keeps it, with only in-frame sequences that have V and J called. A part of the clones is gone; compared with another copy, unresolved V genes explain less than half, and the rest is unexplained. For V, J and clone size, that table is used; D and trimming come from the DNA. This sample comprises fewer than 250,000 clones, around three fifths of them detected only once. The ten largest clones add up to 0.95% to 1.1% of the sample.

Taken with the paper, the label for time point translates to: less than 30 weeks on oral tofacitinib. The meaning of the sample's treatment or condition label: oral pan-JAK inhibitor, 5-10 mg twice daily. Lesional scalp punch biopsies and peripheral blood were collected from alopecia areata patients. PBMCs were isolated by density centrifugation and stained for CD3, CD4 and CD8, after which CD4+ and CD8+ T cells were sorted on a FACSAria. Paper-wide results and their limitations: With tofacitinib, both scalp clonality and the number of expanded CD8+ clones among the top 100 scalp clones went down significantly. Compared with normal scalp, lesional scalp, particularly in alopecia totalis/universalis, had higher clonality and more expanded CD8+ clones, which suggests antigenic drive. TCR sequences shared between patients were less clear than in mice, possibly partly because of HLA diversity in the patient population. Many expanded lesional clones were found to persist in scalp and blood during tofacitinib treatment, and relapse after treatment cessation may be partly explained by this persistence. Resident alphabeta T cells in normal human skin are also sequenced, complicating scalp TCR repertoire analysis, unlike mouse skin dominated by gammadelta T cells. Because the treated cohort was small and had just a single nonresponder, larger studies are needed to establish links between baseline CD8+ expansion and response.

As regards this clone: It has no known antigen specificity. Qualities for individual bases were not recorded, and no much larger clone is one base off.

The TCR was taken from a human donor with alopecia areata. The chain links TRBV10-3 with TRBJ2-3, with a tentative D gene TRBD1 over 6 matching bases. Here the sequenced sample was CD4+ T cells sorted from blood, taken at week 24, from a patient treated with tofacitinib. The sequenced DNA is TGTGCCATCAGTGGGGACACTTCAGATACGCAGTATTTT. This gives the protein CAISGDTSDTQYF.